This TCR beta chain was identified in a study of cytomegalovirus exposure and HLA in healthy donors. At the level of the study: Findings of an earlier analysis included around 100 million unique TCR beta sequences from roughly 200 million T cells. Overall study findings and caveats: Presence/absence analyses rested on an assumption that sequencing depth was roughly uniform across donors. The authors enumerated roughly 180 TCR beta chains as linked to cytomegalovirus.

Worth noting for this clone: Its specificity is unknown.

Germline CDR1 reads KGHSH; CDR2 reads LQKENI. With 3 bases removed from V and 4 bases from J, the gap between germline ends came to 12 bases. CDR3 size: 15 residues. Primers included in the PCR were 60 Vbeta and 13 Jbeta primers. Assay used: immunoSEQ multiplex PCR; TCRdb lists only in-frame clones, some missing. The table records over 200,000 clones, 77% of them present only once. Material: PBMCs. The chain recombines TRBV18 with TRBJ1-4, with a weak D call TRBD1 (5 bases). The sequence was collected from a woman aged 60-75 years in good health and CMV-seropositive. Here the CDR3 DNA reads TGTGCCAGCTCACCGATGACAGAGTATAATGAAAAACTGTTTTTT. It codes for CASSPMTEYNEKLFF.